The 18 T cell receptor beta chains listed next were all sequenced from one sample in a study of T cells expressing NK-cell markers. With the 5' RACE reads reprocessed, TCRdb shows one record per CDR3 protein and no DNA. In total, the table holds around 280,000 distinct CDR3 sequences. The sample consisted of blood T cells: a sorted CD56 or NKG2C T cell subset, CD4+ or CD8+ T cells, or bulk PBMC T cells (not recorded which). Receptors were obtained from a man aged 18 to 29 in good health.

The gene calls are TRBV18 and TRBJ2-5; TCRdb names TRBD2, which stays unverified in the absence of DNA. The germline CDR1 and CDR2 sequences are KGHSH and LQKENI. This CDR3 is 15 amino acids long. CDR3 region: CASSPSSGSRETQYF.

The chain combines TRBV10-3 with TRBJ2-3; with no DNA, the TCRdb D assignment of TRBD2 cannot be verified. Germline loops: CDR1 ENHRY, CDR2 SYGVKD. This CDR3 contains 15 residues. The CDR3 loop is CATKGTATGTDTQYF.

CDR3 amino acids: CASSLGRAGRELFF. The rearrangement joins TRBV12-3 or TRBV12-4 to TRBJ2-2; TCRdb gives TRBD2 as the D gene, but with no DNA this cannot be confirmed. CDR3 length: 14 amino acids.

This rearrangement joins TRBV20-1 to TRBJ2-4; absent DNA, TCRdb's TRBD1 call cannot be checked. This CDR3 has 16 residues. Germline CDR1 reads DFQATT; CDR2 reads SNEGSKA (reference sequence). CDR3 in amino acids: CSARVPTGGRENIQYF.

The chain recombines TRBV25-1 with TRBJ2-1; TCRdb picks TRBD2, but there is no DNA to check that call. The CDR3 extends over 15 amino acids. The germline gives CDR1 MGHDK, CDR2 SYGVNS. The CDR3 here is CASSDGREIGNEQFF.

V is TRBV7-9 and J is TRBJ2-5; TCRdb lists TRBD1, though no DNA is available to test this call. The CDR3 sequence is 15 residues long. The germline gives CDR1 SEHNR, CDR2 FQNEAQ (reference sequence). The CDR3 sequence is CASSQTQGTQETQYF.

The chain has TRBV7-3 and TRBJ2-1; TCRdb returns TRBD1, unconfirmable since there is no DNA. In germline, CDR1 is SGHTA, CDR2 FQGTGA. The CDR3 is made up of 15 amino acids. The CDR3 reads CASSLGTGGTNEQFF.

V is TRBV20-1 and J is TRBJ1-5; TCRdb designates TRBD1, a call that cannot be tested without DNA. This CDR3 has 14 residues. Germline CDR1 reads DFQATT; CDR2 reads SNEGSKA (reference sequence). The CDR3 loop is CSAVYEGLGQPQHF.

The chain couples TRBV12-3 or TRBV12-4 to TRBJ2-1; TCRdb designates TRBD1, a call that cannot be tested without DNA. The CDR3 extends over 14 amino acids. The CDR3 reads CASMEQAIDNEQFF.

The J gene is TRBJ2-5, the V gene TRBV11-3; absent DNA, TCRdb's TRBD1 call cannot be checked. Germline V gives CDR1 SGHNT, CDR2 YENEEA. The CDR3 runs 15 residues. This CDR3 reads CASTLAGQGAETQYF.

The J gene is TRBJ1-6, the V gene TRBV5-1. The CDR3 sequence is 18 residues long. Germline loops: CDR1 SGHRS, CDR2 YFSETQ. The CDR3 region is CASRRDNPGSSYNSPLHF. The whole variable domain, remainder taken from reference TRBV5-1 and TRBJ1-6, is KAGVTQTPRYLIKTRGQQVTLSCSPISGHRSVSWYQQTPGQGLQFLFEYFSETQRNKGNFPGRFSGRQFSNSRSEMNVSTLELGDSALYLCASRRDNPGSSYNSPLHFGNGTRLTVT.

The V gene is TRBV20-1, the J gene TRBJ2-6. The V gene's germline CDR1 is DFQATT and CDR2 SNEGSKA (reference sequence). This CDR3 contains 13 residues. The CDR3 spells CSALLAGANVLTF.

The J gene is TRBJ2-3, the V gene TRBV28; no DNA is available, so the TRBD1 call from TCRdb remains unchecked. CDR3 length equals 17 residues. CDR1 is MDHEN, CDR2 SYDVKM, per germline. The CDR3 protein is CASSLNSWDRSTDTQYF.

This chain joins TRBV29-1 and TRBJ1-2; TCRdb reports TRBD1, a call that lacks DNA to check it against. Germline CDR1 and CDR2: SQVTM and ANQGSEA. The CDR3 loop spans 12 amino acids. The CDR3 loop is CSVRDRVLGYTF. Filled out from reference TRBV29-1 and TRBJ1-2, the complete variable domain reads SAVISQKPSRDICQRGTSLTIQCQVDSQVTMMFWYRQQPGQSLTLIATANQGSEATYESGFVIDKFPISRPNLTFSTLTVSNMSPEDSSIYLCSVRDRVLGYTFGSGTRLTVV.

The genes are TRBV7-3 and TRBJ2-7; TCRdb designates TRBD2, a call that cannot be tested without DNA. The germline V gene encodes CDR1 SGHTA and CDR2 FQGTGA. This CDR3 is 13 amino acids long. The CDR3 loop reads CASSNNRRDEQYF.

CDR3: CASSSIGGFNGAFF. The chain links TRBV12-3 or TRBV12-4 to TRBJ1-1; TCRdb lists TRBD1, though no DNA is available to test this call. CDR3 length: 14 residues.

The CDR3 spells CASSQGYSYEQYF. V and J are TRBV4-3 and TRBJ2-7. The CDR3 runs to 13 residues. Germline V gives CDR1 LGHNA, CDR2 YSLEER.

The chain recombines TRBV2 with TRBJ1-6; TCRdb's D call, TRBD1, is unchecked because there is no DNA. CDR3 size: 15 residues. From germline, CDR1 is SNHLY and CDR2 FYNNEI. CDR3 amino acids: CASSERPGGRSPLHF.